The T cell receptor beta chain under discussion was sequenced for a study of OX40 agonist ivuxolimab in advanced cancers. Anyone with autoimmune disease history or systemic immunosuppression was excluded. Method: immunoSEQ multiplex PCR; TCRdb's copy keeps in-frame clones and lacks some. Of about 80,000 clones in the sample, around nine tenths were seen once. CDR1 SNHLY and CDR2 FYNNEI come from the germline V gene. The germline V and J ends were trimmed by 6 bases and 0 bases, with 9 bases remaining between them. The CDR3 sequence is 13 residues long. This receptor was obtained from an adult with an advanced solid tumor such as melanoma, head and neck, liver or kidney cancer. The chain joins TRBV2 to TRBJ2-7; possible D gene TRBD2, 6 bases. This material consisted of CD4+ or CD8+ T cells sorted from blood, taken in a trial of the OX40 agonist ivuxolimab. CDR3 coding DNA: TGTGCCAGCAGCTCGGGACTCTCCTACGAGCAGTACTTC. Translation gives CASSSGLSYEQYF.